This T cell receptor beta chain emerged from a study of tumor-infiltrating lymphocytes in oesophageal squamous cell carcinoma (dated by TCRdb to 2016 to 2017). Libraries were prepared through PCR. Reads for this sample came from an Illumina HiSeq 2000. The public sequencing data were trimmed at Q25 with fastp and processed into clonotypes with MiXCR by TCRdb, which kept only in-frame beta chains. Rows merge per CDR3 protein into single entries with the most common DNA and genes. The sample table holds almost 20,000 distinct CDR3 sequences, of which around 39% were seen once. The top ten clones comprise 15% to 20% of the sample. Trimming takes 2 bases from V and 2 bases from J, and the germline ends sit 9 bases apart. From the cysteine through the phenylalanine, the CDR3 covers 14 amino acids. The sequence is cut down to CDR3 DNA, 42 bases in frame from base 1. Taken from the germline V gene, the CDR1 and CDR2 loops are SGHRS and YFSETQ.

This clonotype was recorded at least ten times. Its binding antigen is unknown. There are no base qualities to consult, and no much larger clone falls within one base. The receptor chain draws on TRBV5-1 and TRBJ2-3; possibly the D gene is TRBD2, per 6 matching bases. Specimen: esophageal tumor tissue. The TCR sequence derives from a male donor with esophageal squamous cell carcinoma. CDR3 loop: CASSLLANTDTQYF. The DNA is TGCGCCAGCAGCTTACTAGCAAACACAGATACGCAGTATTTT.